This T cell receptor beta chain was documented in a study of brain T cells in children with intractable seizures. The CDR3 sequence is 13 residues long. Germline V lookup: CDR1 MDHEN, CDR2 SYDVKM. V lost 5 bases and J lost 3, with 11 bases in between. Generated by immunoSEQ multiplex PCR, the TCRdb table keeps only in-frame clones and is missing some. The sample records about 110,000 clones, 94% being singletons. Pre-surgery treatment included at least one anti-epileptic drug. Study-level findings and limits: Pre-surgery blood may have been undersampled, hiding some clones.

With regard to this clone: The antigen remains unidentified.

The rearrangement links TRBV28 to TRBJ2-7, with D possibly TRBD1 on 7 matching bases. The sequence came from a boy under three years old with hemimegalencephaly and intractable seizures. The sample in question was peripheral blood, obtained at surgery. The CDR3 here is CASSGGGSYEQYF. CDR3 nucleotides: TGTGCCAGCAGTGGAGGGGGCAGCTACGAGCAGTACTTC.